These 12 T cell receptor beta chains originate from one sample sequenced in a study of shared clonotypes between healthy human individuals. Produced via immunoSEQ multiplex PCR; TCRdb's table is partial and in-frame only. Among millions of clones listed, roughly 94% were seen once. The sequenced material came from naive CD4+ T cells sorted from blood. Subset reported: CD45RA+ positively selected. The receptor set was obtained from a man aged 18 to 29 in good health.

The chain joins TRBV6-1 to TRBJ2-7; TRBD1 might be the D (6 bases). The V gene lost 5 bases and the J gene lost 1 base, with 9 bases spanning the gap. Germline V gene data show CDR1 as MNHNS and CDR2 as SASEGT. This CDR3 spans 13 amino acids. DNA for the CDR3: TGTGCCAGCAGTCATACAGGGTCCTACGAGCAGTACTTC. This codes for CASSHTGSYEQYF.

The chain has TRBV11-2 and TRBJ2-1; 10 positions agree with TRBD2. Germline CDR1 and CDR2: SGHAT and FQNNGV. The J segment lost 7 bases and the V segment lost 5 bases, leaving 14 bases of the junction unmatched. The CDR3 loop spans 17 amino acids. Written as DNA, the CDR3 is TGTGCCAGCAGCCTCGGGACTAGCGTAGCTTCTTGGAATGAGCAGTTCTTC. It yields the protein CASSLGTSVASWNEQFF.

This clone was recorded once. The J gene is TRBJ2-1, the V gene TRBV5-4, with D maybe TRBD2 (6 bases). This CDR3 region has 13 residues. Germline loops: CDR1 SGHNT, CDR2 YYREEE (reference sequence). The germline V and J ends were trimmed by 5 bases and 6 bases, with 12 bases remaining between them. The CDR3 DNA reads as TGTGCCAGCAGGCTGGCGGGATCCAATGAGCAGTTCTTC. Its protein product is CASRLAGSNEQFF.

The V gene is TRBV7-9, the J gene TRBJ2-2; 9 bases fit TRBD1. The junction had 6 bases not matched to a gene; V was cut back by 4 bases and J by 6 bases. CDR1 and CDR2 from the germline V gene are SEHNR and FQNEAQ (reference sequence). This CDR3 is built from 15 residues. The DNA of the CDR3 is TGTGCCAGCAGCTATACAGGGGGCGCGGCCGGGGAGCTGTTTTTT. It encodes CASSYTGGAAGELFF.

The chain is built from TRBV6-5 and TRBJ2-7, with D tentatively TRBD2 (6 bases). V was cut by 6 bases and J by 6 bases, with 15 bases left in between. From germline, CDR1 is MNHEY and CDR2 SVGAGI. CDR3 size: 13 residues. The CDR3 bases are TGTGCCAGCAGCCTCGGAGGGCGCTCCGAGCAGTACTTC. It is translated as CASSLGGRSEQYF.

This clone was counted a single time. This chain joins TRBV5-4 and TRBJ2-1; TRBD1 aligns across 9 bases. V lost 4 bases to trimming and J lost 6 bases; unmatched junction nucleotides: 2. The CDR3 consists of 13 residues. From germline, CDR1 is SGHNT and CDR2 YYREEE (reference sequence). The CDR3 is CASSRTGVNEQFF. CDR3 coding DNA: TGTGCCAGCAGCCGGACAGGGGTCAATGAGCAGTTCTTC. Full variable domain (missing parts from reference TRBV5-4 and TRBJ2-1): ETGVTQSPTHLIKTRGQQVTLRCSSQSGHNTVSWYQQALGQGPQFIFQYYREEENGRGNFPPRFSGLQFPNYSSELNVNALELDDSALYLCASSRTGVNEQFFGPGTRLTVL.

V usage is TRBV4-1 and J usage is TRBJ2-1, with 11 bases identical to TRBD2. Trimming cost V 5 bases and J 0 bases; bases outside gene matches: 3. Germline CDR1 is MGHRA and CDR2 is YSYEKL. This CDR3 region has 16 residues. CDR3 nucleotide sequence: TGCGCCAGCAGCTATAGCGGGGGGGCCTCCTACAATGAGCAGTTCTTC. Its translation: CASSYSGGASYNEQFF.

This chain uses TRBV7-9 with TRBJ2-5, with D unresolved. Looked up from germline, CDR1 is SEHNR and CDR2 is FQNEAQ (reference sequence). V was shortened by 5 bases and J by 1 base, with 8 bases between the two germline ends. The CDR3 spans 13 residues. Here the CDR3 DNA reads TGTGCCAGCAGCGGGCCCCTCCAAGAGACCCAGTACTTC. The encoded protein is CASSGPLQETQYF.

As for this clone: A much more abundant neighbour one base away suggests this may be a read error. V and J are TRBV6-6 and TRBJ2-5; 9 positions agree with TRBD1. Germline-derived CDR1 and CDR2 are MNHNY and SVGAGI (reference sequence). V dropped 6 bases and J dropped 4; count of bases not matched to a gene: 3. This CDR3 contains 13 residues. CDR3 sequence: CASSRTGAETQYF. CDR3 coding DNA: TGTGCCAGCAGCCGGACAGGGGCAGAGACCCAGTACTTC.

V and J are TRBV10-1 and TRBJ2-2; 7 bases are shared with TRBD1. Germline lookup yields CDR1 WNHNN and CDR2 SYGVQD (reference sequence). The CDR3 covers 16 residues. J gave up 7 bases and V 2 bases, and 10 bases lay outside the gene matches. CDR3 in DNA: TGCGCCAGCAGTGAGCACGAGGGGGCGATATTCGGGGAGCTGTTTTTT. It encodes CASSEHEGAIFGELFF.

The chain employs TRBV25-1 and TRBJ2-7, with a possible D match to TRBD2 (6 bases). The germline gives CDR1 MGHDK, CDR2 SYGVNS. This CDR3 is built from 11 residues. Trimming removed 11 bases at V and 11 bases at J, with 19 bases between. CDR3 amino acids: CASRDFTVEYF. Written as DNA, the CDR3 is TGTGCCTCCCGGGACTTTACGGTGGAGTACTTC.

The CDR3 protein is CASSLPPGQENYGYTF. The CDR3 DNA is TGTGCCAGCAGCCTACCGCCGGGACAGGAAAACTATGGCTACACCTTC. The chain carries TRBV7-9 and TRBJ1-2, with TRBD1 matching over 8 bases. The germline V gene has CDR1 SEHNR and CDR2 FQNEAQ (reference sequence). V lost 5 bases and J lost 2; bases outside the gene matches: 10. CDR3 length equals 16 residues. Complete variable domain (other parts from reference TRBV7-9 and TRBJ1-2): DTGVSQNPRHKITKRGQNVTFRCDPISEHNRLYWYRQTLGQGPEFLTYFQNEAQLEKSRLLSDRFSAERPKGSFSTLEIQRTEQGDSAMYLCASSLPPGQENYGYTFGSGTRLTVV.